These 14 T cell receptor beta chains were all obtained from the same sample, sequenced in a study of T cell repertoires in cytomegalovirus infection. MiXCR, run by TCRdb on the reads, gives a single entry per CDR3 protein. The sample has a few hundred thousand distinct CDR3 sequences, less than 25% seen once. No antigen has been assigned to these receptors. This specimen was cultured PBMCs, taken from culture after CMV antigen stimulation. These receptors originate from a human donor in good health (CMV status not recorded). Some clones in this sample may be carry-over from other donors' samples.

In this sample, this clonotype turned up a few times. The V and J genes are TRBV6-1 and TRBJ2-1; 13 bases line up with TRBD2. The CDR3 consists of 15 residues. CDR1 is MNHNS and CDR2 is SASEGT in the germline V gene. V trimming: 5 bases; J trimming: 9 bases; junction bases outside the gene matches: 7. CDR3 in amino acids: CASSPRTSGSSEQFF. CDR3 coding DNA: TGTGCCAGCAGTCCCCGGACTAGCGGGAGTAGTGAGCAGTTCTTC.

The table lists this clonotype with many counts. The V call is TRBV6-5, the J call TRBJ1-1, with D hard to call. CDR1 and CDR2 from the germline V gene are MNHEY and SVGAGI. This CDR3 has 13 residues. The V end lost 0 bases, the J end lost 1 base, and 3 bases lay between the germline ends. Written as DNA, the CDR3 is TGTGCCAGCAGTTACTCAACGAACACTGAAGCTTTCTTT. Residues: CASSYSTNTEAFF.

This clonotype was counted between two and nine times. The rearrangement uses TRBV12-3 or TRBV12-4 and TRBJ2-1; no definite D call. V was shortened by 7 bases and J by 3 bases, with 19 bases between the two germline ends. This CDR3 is 16 amino acids long. For the CDR3, the DNA is TGTGCCAGCACCCCCCGCCGGGTCCAGCTCTACAATGAGCAGTTCTTC. Translating gives CASTPRRVQLYNEQFF.

Worth noting for this clonotype: A single base separates this from a much larger clone, so it may be a read error. The rearrangement joins TRBV12-3 or TRBV12-4 to TRBJ2-1; 11 nucleotides match TRBD2. The J call may be mistaken, given a closer DNA end match to TRBJ2-7. This CDR3 has 22 residues. The CDR3 sequence is CASSPLGITSGSRAPGFNEQYF. The CDR3 DNA follows: TGTGCCAGCAGCCCCCTTGGTATCACTAGCGGGAGCCGGGCCCCCGGCTTCAATGAGCAGTACTTC.

This clonotype was detected a few times. The chain combines TRBV10-3 with TRBJ2-6; D call uncertain. Trimming took off 2 bases at V and 2 bases at J, with 7 bases between the two ends. The CDR3 sequence is 15 residues long. CDR1 and CDR2 from the germline V gene are ENHRY and SYGVKD. CDR3 sequence reads: CAISEGDTGANVLTF. CDR3 nucleotides: TGTGCCATCAGTGAGGGGGATACTGGGGCCAACGTCCTGACTTTC.

V is TRBV5-4 and J is TRBJ2-1; a weak D match, TRBD1 (5 bases). This CDR3 spans 14 amino acids. The ends were cut back, 1 base at V and 5 bases at J, with 10 bases in the middle. CDR1 is SGHNT, CDR2 YYREEE, per germline (reference sequence). DNA of the CDR3: TGTGCCAGCAGCTTGAGGGGTTGGGACAATGAGCAGTTCTTC. This translates into CASSLRGWDNEQFF. Based on the CDR3 plus reference TRBV5-4 and TRBJ2-1, the full variable domain is ETGVTQSPTHLIKTRGQQVTLRCSSQSGHNTVSWYQQALGQGPQFIFQYYREEENGRGNFPPRFSGLQFPNYSSELNVNALELDDSALYLCASSLRGWDNEQFFGPGTRLTVL.

This clonotype turned up a few times. V usage is TRBV28 and J usage is TRBJ1-5; TRBD1 is a possible D gene (6 bases). The germline gives CDR1 MDHEN, CDR2 SYDVKM. This CDR3 has 14 amino acids. The V and J ends lost 6 bases and 6 bases respectively, with 15 bases between them. CDR3 amino acids: CASSETGRAQPQHF. Here the CDR3 DNA reads TGTGCCAGCAGCGAAACAGGGAGAGCTCAGCCCCAGCATTTT.

The chain has TRBV27 and TRBJ1-2; TRBD1 is a possible D gene (6 bases). This CDR3 has 15 amino acids. V dropped 7 bases and J dropped 4 bases, with 19 bases sitting between them. CDR1 MNHEY and CDR2 SMNVEV come from the germline V gene (reference sequence). The CDR3 DNA follows: TGTGCCAGCATCCCTGGTTGGGGGCAAGGCTATGGCTACACCTTC. It translates to CASIPGWGQGYGYTF.

This clonotype was detected many times. The chain combines TRBV7-2 with TRBJ2-4; D perhaps matches TRBD2 (6 bases). This CDR3 has 16 amino acids. V lost 5 bases and J 1 base, leaving 15 bases between the germline ends. Germline lookup yields CDR1 SGHTA and CDR2 FQGNSA. CDR3: CASSPRRAGAKNIQYF. CDR3 nucleotide sequence: TGTGCCAGCAGCCCCCGCCGGGCGGGGGCCAAAAACATTCAGTACTTC. The whole variable domain, filled in from reference TRBV7-2 and TRBJ2-4, reads GAGVSQSPSNKVTEKGKDVELRCDPISGHTALYWYRQSLGQGLEFLIYFQGNSAPDKSGLPSDRFSAERTGGSVSTLTIQRTQQEDSAVYLCASSPRRAGAKNIQYFGAGTRLSVL.

In its sample, this clonotype was seen a few times. This chain connects TRBV7-2 to TRBJ2-5, with TRBD2 identical over 14 bases. CDR1 and CDR2 (germline): SGHTA, FQGNSA. The trim removed 5 bases at V and 2 bases at J, leaving 4 bases unmatched. This CDR3 has 16 residues. CDR3 coding DNA: TGTGCCAGCAGCGGACTAGCGGGAGGTTCGCAAGAGACCCAGTACTTC. Encoded protein: CASSGLAGGSQETQYF. The full variable domain, its missing parts supplied by reference TRBV7-2 and TRBJ2-5, is GAGVSQSPSNKVTEKGKDVELRCDPISGHTALYWYRQSLGQGLEFLIYFQGNSAPDKSGLPSDRFSAERTGGSVSTLTIQRTQQEDSAVYLCASSGLAGGSQETQYFGPGTRLLVL.

V gene TRBV20-1 combines with J gene TRBJ1-1; possibly TRBD1 for D (5 bases). CDR1 and CDR2 (germline): DFQATT, SNEGSKA (reference sequence). The CDR3 covers 14 residues. Trimming took off 4 bases at V and 4 bases at J, with 16 bases between the two ends. CDR3 sequence reads: CSATPVGAGTEAFF. The CDR3 coding sequence is TGCAGTGCTACCCCTGTCGGGGCTGGCACTGAAGCTTTCTTT.

This clonotype turned up a few times. The CDR3 DNA follows: TGTGCCAGTAGTATCGGATATGGCTACACCTTC. This gives the protein CASSIGYGYTF. J is TRBJ1-2 and V is TRBV19; D remains ambiguous. Germline CDR1 LNHDA, CDR2 SQIVND (reference sequence). CDR3 size: 11 residues. V lost 3 bases and J 5 bases, leaving 4 bases between the germline ends.

A few counts support this clonotype. In DNA form, the CDR3 reads TGTGCCAGCAGCTTATACCCAGATAATGGCTACACCTTC. Protein product: CASSLYPDNGYTF. The genes are TRBV7-8 and TRBJ1-2; the D is unclear. The CDR3 sequence is 13 residues long. The V gene's germline CDR1 is SGHVS and CDR2 FQNEAQ. V gave up 2 bases and J gave up 6 bases, with 10 bases separating them.

This clonotype was detected many times. The chain uses TRBV7-8 and TRBJ1-2; D call uncertain. V gave up 2 bases and J gave up 1 base, with 11 bases separating them. The CDR3 totals 15 residues. Germline V gene lookup returns CDR1 SGHVS and CDR2 FQNEAQ. The chain's CDR3 is CASSLTFADNYGYTF. CDR3 bases: TGTGCCAGCAGCTTAACTTTCGCGGATAACTATGGCTACACCTTC. Based on the CDR3 plus reference TRBV7-8 and TRBJ1-2, the full variable domain is GAGVSQSPRYKVAKRGQDVALRCDPISGHVSLFWYQQALGQGPEFLTYFQNEAQLDKSGLPSDRFFAERPEGSVSTLKIQRTQQEDSAVYLCASSLTFADNYGYTFGSGTRLTVV.